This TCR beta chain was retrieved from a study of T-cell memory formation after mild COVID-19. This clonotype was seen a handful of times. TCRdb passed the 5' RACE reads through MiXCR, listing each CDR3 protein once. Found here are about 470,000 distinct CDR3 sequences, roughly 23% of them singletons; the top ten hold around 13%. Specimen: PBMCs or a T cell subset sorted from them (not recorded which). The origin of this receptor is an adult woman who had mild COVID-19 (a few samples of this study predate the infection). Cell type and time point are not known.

In nucleotides, the CDR3 is TGCAGTGCTAGGTTGACGGACCTTCCCTCGAAAATCTCCTACAATGAGCAGTTCTTC. Translating it yields CSARLTDLPSKISYNEQFF. V usage is TRBV20-1 and J usage is TRBJ2-1; no firm D call. The CDR3 totals 19 residues. The germline V gene encodes CDR1 DFQATT and CDR2 SNEGSKA (reference sequence). V was shortened by 3 bases and J by 0 bases, with 24 bases between the two germline ends.